The 22 T cell receptor beta chains reported below all come from one sample, sequenced in a study of post-analysis software for immune sequencing data. Study results and limitations: Patients carried 5 or 6 TRBV segments more frequently than controls did, and TRBV5-6, TRBV5-1 and TRBV20-1 were among them.

For these receptors, no antigen is known. Unique molecular identifiers had been added to the TCR beta cDNA libraries. TCRdb analysed the PCR reads with MiXCR anew, one entry per CDR3 protein. The sample records approximately 350,000 distinct CDR3 sequences, about a third being singletons. The sequencing input was blood. The receptors derive from a girl aged 5-17 years with multiple sclerosis.

This clonotype was recorded a few times. The J gene is TRBJ2-7, the V gene TRBV20-1; no clear D gene. The CDR3 covers 14 residues. V lost 3 bases and J 2 bases, leaving 14 bases between the germline ends. CDR1 and CDR2 (germline): DFQATT, SNEGSKA (reference sequence). CDR3 amino acids: CSARHDTSTYEQYF. In nucleotides, the CDR3 is TGCAGTGCTAGGCACGACACCTCTACCTACGAGCAGTACTTC.

This sequence joins TRBV5-5 and TRBJ1-1; D may be TRBD1 (6 bases). Germline CDR1 reads SGHKS; CDR2 reads YYEKEE (reference sequence). Trimming stripped 4 bases from V and 1 base from J, with 14 bases between. This CDR3 is built from 15 residues. The CDR3 here is CASSQHPQGNTEAFF. DNA of the CDR3: TGTGCCAGCAGCCAACACCCACAGGGGAACACTGAAGCTTTCTTT.

This CDR3 is CASSVGQGGSYEQYF. The DNA for the CDR3 is TGTGCCAGCAGCGTGGGACAGGGGGGATCCTACGAGCAGTACTTC. The rearrangement joins TRBV7-2 to TRBJ2-7, with 11 nucleotides matching TRBD1. The V segment lost 5 bases and the J segment 1 base; nucleotides outside the gene matches: 4. Germline V gene data show CDR1 as SGHTA and CDR2 as FQGNSA. This CDR3 spans 15 amino acids.

This sequence joins TRBV20-1 and TRBJ1-2, with D uncertain. This CDR3 has 14 residues. CDR1 and CDR2 from the germline V gene are DFQATT and SNEGSKA (reference sequence). The V end lost 2 bases, the J end lost 4 bases, and 14 bases lay between the germline ends. CDR3 in DNA: TGCAGTGCTAGAAAACGGACTGAGGGCTATGGCTACACCTTC. Encoded protein: CSARKRTEGYGYTF.

The genes are TRBV12-3 or TRBV12-4 and TRBJ1-2; D remains ambiguous. There are 14 residues in the CDR3. Trimming stripped 5 bases from V and 7 bases from J, with 17 bases between. The CDR3 DNA is TGTGCCAGCAGTCCCCCCGGCCGGCCGGGTGGCTACACCTTC. Protein: CASSPPGRPGGYTF.

V and J are TRBV27 and TRBJ1-1; D is possibly TRBD1 (5 bases). The V end was cut by 2 bases, the J end by 8 bases, with 18 bases between. CDR3 length: 15 residues. The germline V gene encodes CDR1 MNHEY and CDR2 SMNVEV (reference sequence). CDR3 region: CASSLGAPSPVEAFF. In nucleotides, the CDR3 is TGTGCCAGCAGTTTAGGGGCTCCCTCCCCGGTAGAAGCTTTCTTT.

This clonotype showed up just a few times. The chain employs TRBV20-1 and TRBJ2-3; D uncertain. The CDR3 length is 12 residues. CDR1 and CDR2 from the germline V gene are DFQATT and SNEGSKA (reference sequence). The ends were cut back, 3 bases at V and 0 bases at J, with 4 bases in the middle. CDR3 region: CSARSSTDTQYF. In DNA, the CDR3 is TGCAGTGCTAGGTCTAGCACAGATACGCAGTATTTT.

This clonotype was seen a handful of times. This sequence joins TRBV2 and TRBJ2-1; D is uncertain. Trimming left V 3 bases short and J 0 bases short, with 6 bases between. This CDR3 contains 14 residues. Germline V CDR1 and CDR2: SNHLY, FYNNEI. CDR3 loop: CASSEASSYNEQFF. As DNA, the CDR3 is TGTGCCAGCAGTGAGGCCAGCTCCTACAATGAGCAGTTCTTC. The variable domain in full, with the rest retrieved from reference TRBV2 and TRBJ2-1, is EPEVTQTPSHQVTQMGQEVILRCVPISNHLYFYWYRQILGQKVEFLVSFYNNEISEKSEIFDDQFSVERPDGSNFTLKIRSTKLEDSAMYFCASSEASSYNEQFFGPGTRLTVL.

The rearrangement joins TRBV24-1 to TRBJ1-1, with TRBD1 as a possible D gene (5 bases). The V and J ends lost 7 bases and 2 bases respectively, with 13 bases between them. The germline gives CDR1 KGHDR, CDR2 SFDVKD. This CDR3 is 14 amino acids long. The CDR3, as DNA: TGTGCCACCAGAGGGGAGGTAGGAAACACTGAAGCTTTCTTT. Its protein product is CATRGEVGNTEAFF.

The V gene is TRBV5-1, the J gene TRBJ1-1; the match to TRBD1 covers 7 bases. The germline gives CDR1 SGHRS, CDR2 YFSETQ. CDR3 size: 14 residues. V trimming: 0 bases; J trimming: 6 bases; junction bases outside the gene matches: 5. The CDR3 here is CASSLGQGDSEAFF. In DNA, the CDR3 is TGCGCCAGCAGCTTGGGACAGGGCGACTCTGAAGCTTTCTTT. The full variable domain, in which reference TRBV5-1 and TRBJ1-1 provide the parts outside the CDR3, is KAGVTQTPRYLIKTRGQQVTLSCSPISGHRSVSWYQQTPGQGLQFLFEYFSETQRNKGNFPGRFSGRQFSNSRSEMNVSTLELGDSALYLCASSLGQGDSEAFFGQGTRLTVV.

This clonotype was found a few times. The chain has TRBV5-1 and TRBJ1-2, with TRBD1 identical over 7 bases. This CDR3 has 13 residues. V gave up 4 bases and J gave up 3 bases; unmatched junction bases: 3. Germline V CDR1 and CDR2: SGHRS, YFSETQ. The CDR3 reads CASSGDSYYGYTF. CDR3 sequence (DNA): TGCGCCAGCAGCGGGGACAGTTACTATGGCTACACCTTC.

This chain uses TRBV4-1 with TRBJ2-1; TRBD2 agrees at 10 bases. CDR3 length equals 19 residues. Trimming took 3 bases from V and 0 from J; bases not matched to a gene: 11. The germline V gene has CDR1 MGHRA and CDR2 YSYEKL. DNA of the CDR3: TGCGCCAGCAGCCACGGACTAGCGGCCCCCAGAAGCTCCTACAATGAGCAGTTCTTC. It translates to CASSHGLAAPRSSYNEQFF.

The rearrangement links TRBV3-1 to TRBJ2-5; no firm D call. Per the germline V gene, CDR1 is LGHDT and CDR2 is YNNKEL (reference sequence). The CDR3 has 12 amino acids. The ends were cut back, 5 bases at V and 1 base at J, with 5 bases in the middle. The CDR3 spells CASSFLQETQYF. As DNA, the CDR3 is TGTGCCAGCAGCTTCCTCCAAGAGACCCAGTACTTC.

V gene TRBV20-1 combines with J gene TRBJ1-1; D gene unclear. The ends were cut back, 0 bases at V and 3 bases at J, with 14 bases in the middle. The length of the CDR3 is 15 residues. CDR1 DFQATT and CDR2 SNEGSKA come from the germline V gene (reference sequence). CDR3 region: CSARDLVGRDTEAFF. For the CDR3, the DNA is TGCAGTGCTAGAGATTTGGTCGGGAGGGACACTGAAGCTTTCTTT.

The rearrangement uses TRBV7-9 and TRBJ2-4; no definite D call. The DNA matches TRBJ2-7 better at its end, which makes the J call doubtful. The CDR3 is made up of 12 amino acids. CDR1 SEHNR and CDR2 FQNEAQ come from the germline V gene (reference sequence). CDR3 nucleotides: TGTGCCAGCAGCTTAAGGGCTGGCGAGCAGTACTTC. Translating gives CASSLRAGEQYF.

The J gene is TRBJ1-1, the V gene TRBV12-3 or TRBV12-4; no reliable D call. The CDR3 totals 11 residues. V lost 2 bases and J lost 10, with 8 bases in between. The CDR3 spells CASSLNSGAFF. The CDR3 bases are TGTGCCAGCAGTTTAAATAGCGGAGCTTTCTTT.

The gene calls are TRBV7-2 and TRBJ1-4, with D unclear. V lost 5 bases to trimming and J lost 8 bases, with 18 bases between them. CDR1 is SGHTA, CDR2 FQGNSA, per germline. The CDR3 runs to 15 residues. As DNA, the CDR3 is TGTGCCAGCAGCCCTCTCAGACAATCCGGAGAAAAACTGTTTTTT. Amino acid sequence: CASSPLRQSGEKLFF. Full variable domain (rest looked up from reference TRBV7-2 and TRBJ1-4): GAGVSQSPSNKVTEKGKDVELRCDPISGHTALYWYRQSLGQGLEFLIYFQGNSAPDKSGLPSDRFSAERTGGSVSTLTIQRTQQEDSAVYLCASSPLRQSGEKLFFGSGTQLSVL.

To note about this clonotype: This may be a read error, as it is one base from a much larger clone. This sequence joins TRBV29-1 and TRBJ2-5, with TRBD1 matching 9 bases. CDR3 length equals 13 residues. CDR1 is SQVTM and CDR2 is ANQGSEA in the germline V gene. V trimming: 7 bases; J trimming: 5 bases; junction bases outside the gene matches: 8. CDR3 region: CSARTGEAETQYF. CDR3 DNA sequence: TGCAGCGCTCGGACAGGGGAGGCCGAGACCCAGTACTTC.

This clonotype has just a few counts. The V call is TRBV7-8, the J call TRBJ2-7; 9 bases match TRBD2. Germline CDR1 and CDR2: SGHVS and FQNEAQ. J was trimmed by 3 bases and V by 5 bases; bases with no gene match: 8. The CDR3 has 15 residues. CDR3 residues: CASSPRTSVGYEQYF. The CDR3 region has the DNA TGTGCCAGCAGCCCACGGACTAGCGTCGGCTACGAGCAGTACTTC.

This clonotype was seen only a few times. Written as DNA, the CDR3 is TGTGCCAGCAGCCCCATGAGGGAAAGCGGCTACACCTTC. This encodes CASSPMRESGYTF. The rearrangement links TRBV9 to TRBJ1-2; D ambiguous. The germline CDR1 and CDR2 sequences are SGDLS and YYNGEE. The CDR3 totals 13 residues. Between the trimmed V and J ends, which lost 4 bases and 8 bases, there was a span of 15 bases.

This clonotype appeared a few times. This rearrangement joins TRBV7-3 to TRBJ2-1; a weak D match, TRBD1 (7 bases). The CDR3 extends over 17 amino acids. Trimming took off 2 bases at V and 7 bases at J, with 21 bases between the two ends. Germline loops: CDR1 SGHTA, CDR2 FQGTGA. CDR3 sequence (DNA): TGTGCCAGCAGCTTAGCACCAGGGGGGTCCAGGGGGAATGAGCAGTTCTTC. Amino acid sequence: CASSLAPGGSRGNEQFF.

This clonotype was counted only a few times. This rearrangement joins TRBV29-1 to TRBJ2-1; 9 bases align to TRBD2. V shed 4 bases, J shed 10 bases, and the junction held 8 bases outside the gene matches. The CDR3 runs 13 residues. Looked up from germline, CDR1 is SQVTM and CDR2 is ANQGSEA. CDR3 in DNA: TGCAGCGTTGCACCGGGACTAGCTTCCGAGCAGTTCTTC. Its translation: CSVAPGLASEQFF.